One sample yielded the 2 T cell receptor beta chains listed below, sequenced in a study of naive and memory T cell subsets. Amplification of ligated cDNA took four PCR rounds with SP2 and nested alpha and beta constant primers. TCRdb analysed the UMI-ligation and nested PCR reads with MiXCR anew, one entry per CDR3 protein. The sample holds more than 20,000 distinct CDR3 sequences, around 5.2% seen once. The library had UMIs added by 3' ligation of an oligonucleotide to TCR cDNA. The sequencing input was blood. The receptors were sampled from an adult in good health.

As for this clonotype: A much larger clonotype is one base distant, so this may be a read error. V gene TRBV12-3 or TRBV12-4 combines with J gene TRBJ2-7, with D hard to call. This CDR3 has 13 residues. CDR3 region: CASTSAPAYEPYF. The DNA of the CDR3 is TGTGCCAGCACCTCCGCCCCTGCCTACGAGCCGTACTTC.

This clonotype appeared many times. The CDR3 loop reads CASTPGGFLATRRYF. For the CDR3, the DNA is TGTGCCAGCACTCCCGGAGGATTCTTGGCTACGAGGCGGTACTTC. The chain links TRBV6-2 or TRBV6-3 to TRBJ2-7, with D perhaps matching TRBD2 (5 bases). The CDR3 is made up of 15 amino acids. Trimming stripped 7 bases from V and 12 bases from J, with 28 bases between. Per the germline V gene, CDR1 is MNHEY and CDR2 is SVGEGT.